Listed here are 12 T cell receptor beta chains from one sample, sequenced in a study of blood T cell repertoires in COVID-19. This table comes from immunoSEQ multiplex PCR, and its TCRdb copy is limited to in-frame clones, with some not included. The table includes 350,000 to 400,000 clones, around 89% detected once. The sequenced sample consisted of peripheral blood. These receptor sequences come from a woman in her thirties with COVID-19, enrolled during active disease.

The chain uses TRBV4-2 and TRBJ2-5; 9 bases agree with TRBD2. The germline gives CDR1 LGHNA, CDR2 YNFKEQ. V lost 2 bases and J lost 2; bases outside the gene matches: 12. This CDR3 contains 18 residues. Written as DNA, the CDR3 is TGTGCCAGCAGCCAAATTTTTCTAGCGGGGTTTACACAAGAGACCCAGTACTTC. It is translated as CASSQIFLAGFTQETQYF.

The V call is TRBV4-1, the J call TRBJ2-7, with 9 bases identical to TRBD2. The CDR3 loop spans 15 amino acids. Looked up from germline, CDR1 is MGHRA and CDR2 is YSYEKL. V shed 1 base and J 4 bases; nucleotides not matched to a gene: 5. The CDR3 DNA follows: TGCGCCAGCAGCCAAGTGGGTAGCGGGGGTTACGAGCAGTACTTC. Amino acids: CASSQVGSGGYEQYF.

V and J are TRBV4-1 and TRBJ2-7, with D uncertain. Trimming took off 6 bases at V and 0 bases at J, with 21 bases between the two ends. CDR3 size: 17 residues. Germline CDR1 is MGHRA and CDR2 is YSYEKL. In DNA, the CDR3 is TGCGCCAGCAGTCCTACCCCTGGCGGAGCCCCCTCCTACGAGCAGTACGTC. Translating gives CASSPTPGGAPSYEQYV.

DNA for the CDR3: TGTGCCAGCAGCTTTTGGCTGGGCGGGACAGGGGTCACCGGGGAGCTGTTTTTT. It is translated as CASSFWLGGTGVTGELFF. The chain employs TRBV5-8 and TRBJ2-2, with 10 bases aligning to TRBD1. Germline V gives CDR1 SGHTS, CDR2 YDEGEE. The CDR3 spans 18 residues. The J segment lost 4 bases and the V segment lost 2 bases, leaving 11 bases of the junction unmatched.

This chain links TRBV5-1 with TRBJ2-7; D is possibly TRBD1 (6 bases). This CDR3 contains 16 residues. Germline values: CDR1 SGHRS, CDR2 YFSETQ. V gave up 4 bases and J gave up 2 bases, with 19 bases separating them. CDR3 in amino acids: CASSTGTSPQPYEQYF. The CDR3 DNA is TGCGCCAGCAGCACGGGGACATCCCCCCAGCCCTACGAGCAGTACTTC. The full variable domain, in which reference TRBV5-1 and TRBJ2-7 provide the parts outside the CDR3, is KAGVTQTPRYLIKTRGQQVTLSCSPISGHRSVSWYQQTPGQGLQFLFEYFSETQRNKGNFPGRFSGRQFSNSRSEMNVSTLELGDSALYLCASSTGTSPQPYEQYFGPGTRLTVT.

The chain links TRBV6-1 to TRBJ2-5; TRBD2 aligns across 10 bases. With V trimmed by 0 bases and J by 1 base, 2 bases remained unmatched. The CDR3 runs to 16 residues. Germline V gives CDR1 MNHNS, CDR2 SASEGT. The CDR3 protein is CASSEATSGVQETQYF. CDR3 sequence (DNA): TGTGCCAGCAGTGAAGCTACTAGCGGGGTCCAAGAGACCCAGTACTTC.

In its sample, this clone was seen once. This chain connects TRBV9 to TRBJ1-1, with a possible D match to TRBD1 (6 bases). Trimming removed 1 base from V and 3 bases from J, with 10 bases in between. The V gene's germline CDR1 is SGDLS and CDR2 YYNGEE. The CDR3 covers 14 residues. DNA of the CDR3: TGTGCCAGCAGCGTAAGGGGGTCAGACACTGAAGCTTTCTTT. Translating gives CASSVRGSDTEAFF.

This sequence joins TRBV27 and TRBJ1-6; no clear D gene. The CDR3 totals 15 residues. Germline CDR1 and CDR2: MNHEY and SMNVEV (reference sequence). V was pared by 2 bases and J by 11 bases, with 16 bases between. The CDR3 loop reads CASSLLGTRFTPLHF. The CDR3 DNA reads TGTGCCAGCAGTTTACTAGGAACTAGGTTTACACCCCTCCACTTT.

The genes are TRBV24-1 and TRBJ1-1; D is unclear. The CDR3 sequence is 12 residues long. Trimming stripped 3 bases from V and 4 bases from J, with 5 bases between. Looked up from germline, CDR1 is KGHDR and CDR2 is SFDVKD. The CDR3 loop reads CATSDPSTEAFF. CDR3 coding DNA: TGTGCCACCAGTGATCCGTCCACTGAAGCTTTCTTT.

The chain employs TRBV6-1 and TRBJ1-5; weak D call: TRBD1 (5 bases). The length of the CDR3 is 15 residues. From germline, CDR1 is MNHNS and CDR2 SASEGT. V was shortened by 3 bases and J by 2 bases, with 11 bases between the two germline ends. The DNA for the CDR3 is TGTGCCAGCAGTGAGGAGACAGCGCGCAATCAGCCCCAGCATTTT. It is translated as CASSEETARNQPQHF.

The chain employs TRBV7-9 and TRBJ2-1; 9 bases are a match to TRBD2. Looked up from germline, CDR1 is SEHNR and CDR2 is FQNEAQ (reference sequence). The CDR3 loop spans 17 amino acids. The V and J ends lost 5 bases and 8 bases, in that order; junction bases with no gene match: 16. In DNA form, the CDR3 reads TGTGCCAGCAGCACAATCCTCACTAGCGGGCGACGCGATGAGCAGTTCTTC. Its translation: CASSTILTSGRRDEQFF.

CDR3: CSASSVYDSLHGDSNYGYTF. In DNA, the CDR3 is TGCAGTGCTAGTTCGGTTTACGATAGCCTACACGGAGACTCTAACTATGGCTACACCTTC. The rearrangement joins TRBV20-1 to TRBJ1-2, with D unresolved. This CDR3 has 20 amino acids. Between the trimmed V and J ends, which lost 3 bases and 0 bases, there was a span of 29 bases. Germline CDR1 is DFQATT and CDR2 is SNEGSKA (reference sequence).